The T cell receptor beta chain described here comes from a study of blood T cells in healthy people across ages. Study observations and caveats: When set beside aged donors, long-lived donors presented more naive CD4+ cells and higher diversity.

The use of a sample-barcoded 5' primer and a J-beta primer mix characterized a second PCR of roughly 6 to 11 cycles. The template-switch adaptor, which had 12 random nucleotides, put a tag on each cDNA molecule. MiXCR, run by TCRdb on the 5' RACE reads, gives a single entry per CDR3 protein. In the table there are over a million distinct CDR3 sequences, more than 35% of which are singletons. Healthy Caucasian individuals from Russia aged about 6 to 100 were enrolled as donors. This clonotype came up a few times. The antigen is not known. The germline CDR1 and CDR2 sequences are SGHAT and FQNNGV. This CDR3 spans 14 amino acids. The ends were cut back, 1 base at V and 8 bases at J, with 12 bases in the middle.

The chain combines TRBV11-2 with TRBJ2-1, with a tentative D call TRBD1 (7 bases). Sequencing was performed on blood. The receptor comes from a woman aged 60-75 years in good health. For the CDR3, the DNA is TGTGCCAGCAGCTTAGTCCAGGGGGACTATGAGCAGTTCTTC. It encodes CASSLVQGDYEQFF.